This paragraph covers one TCR beta chain sequence. This specimen comes from a study of blood T cell repertoires in COVID-19. At the level of the study: Collection of acute and convalescent COVID-19 samples took place in the United States, Italy and Spain. PBMCs, B-cell-depleted T cells, or T cells were the source of the cDNA or gDNA that made up the material.

Trimming pared 3 bases from V and 9 bases from J, leaving 16 bases between. The CDR3 contains 13 residues. CDR1 is SGHKS, CDR2 YYEKEE, per germline (reference sequence). Original processing notes: Reference gene primer amplification in the assay estimated nucleated cell counts. Profiling relied on immunoSEQ multiplex PCR, and the TCRdb table lists in-frame clones only, not all of them. V, J and clone size were drawn from that table, and D and trimming were deduced from the DNA. The sample has some 270,000 clones, approximately 90% seen once; the top ten hold about 0.8%. This clonotype was sampled from a man aged 25 to 40 with acute or convalescent COVID-19. V and J are TRBV5-5 and TRBJ2-7, with D tentatively TRBD2 (5 bases). Specimen: peripheral blood. CDR3 protein: CASSSPERAGQYF. The CDR3 coding sequence is TGTGCCAGCAGCTCGCCCGAAAGGGCGGGGCAGTACTTC.